This is a list of T cell receptor beta chains from one sample in a study of Ad26.COV2.S vaccination and SARS-CoV-2 variants. The repertoire was sequenced with immunoSEQ multiplex PCR; TCRdb's copy has only in-frame clones and lacks some. The top ten clones hold about 1.7% of a sample with 410,000 or so clones, over 80% of them seen once. Material: peripheral blood, obtained in a trial of Ad26.COV2.S vaccine versus placebo. The receptors were sampled from a person between 18 and 65 years old who received the Ad26.COV2.S COVID-19 vaccine or a placebo. Each CDR3 is given with its conserved first and last residue. A D gene is named only where the DNA matches it firmly. Only some rows state a clone size, as once, few, many or a class for expanded clones.

len	v_gene	d_gene	j_gene	abundance	CDR3aa	CDR3nt
11	TRBV12-3/TRBV12-4	.	TRBJ2-1	.	CASSVAGEQFF	TGTGCCAGCAGTGTCGCAGGGGAGCAGTTCTTC
15	TRBV30	TRBD2	TRBJ2-7	once	CAWSELAGGKYEQYF	TGTGCCTGGAGTGAACTAGCGGGGGGGAAGTACGAGCAGTACTTC
13	TRBV6-4	.	TRBJ2-3	few	CASSDLVTDTQYF	TGTGCCAGCAGTGACCTAGTCACAGATACGCAGTATTTT
12	TRBV12-3/TRBV12-4	.	TRBJ2-3	.	CASSFGTDTQYF	TGTGCCAGCAGTTTCGGAACAGATACGCAGTATTTT
13	TRBV19	.	TRBJ1-1	.	CASSVDRHTEAFF	TGTGCCAGTAGTGTTGACAGACACACTGAAGCTTTCTTT
13	TRBV18	.	TRBJ1-2	.	CASSQTSNYGYTF	TGTGCCAGCTCACAGACCAGTAACTATGGCTACACCTTC
16	TRBV5-5	TRBD2	TRBJ2-1	.	CASSFSWRGGYNEQFF	TGTGCCAGCAGCTTTTCGTGGCGGGGGGGTTACAATGAGCAGTTCTTC
16	TRBV19	TRBD1	TRBJ2-1	.	CASTPPGTGLDNEQFF	TGTGCCAGTACTCCTCCCGGGACAGGGTTGGACAATGAGCAGTTCTTC
13	TRBV24-1	TRBD1	TRBJ2-7	.	CATSDTTGVEQYF	TGTGCCACCAGTGACACGACAGGGGTCGAGCAGTACTTC
20	TRBV6-1	TRBD1	TRBJ1-5	once	CASSERVGRGLPYSNQPQHF	TGTGCCAGCAGTGAAAGGGTGGGCAGGGGGCTCCCTTATAGCAATCAGCCCCAGCATTTT
16	TRBV4-3	TRBD1	TRBJ2-3	.	CASSPSGRGQTDTQYF	TGCGCCAGCAGCCCCTCCGGCAGGGGGCAGACAGATACGCAGTATTTT
13	TRBV28	TRBD1	TRBJ1-2	once	CASRDNRGYGYTF	TGTGCCAGCAGGGATAACAGGGGATATGGCTACACCTTC
14	TRBV5-1	TRBD1	TRBJ1-1	.	CASSLGQGEGLAFF	TGCGCCAGCAGCTTGGGACAGGGGGAAGGATTAGCTTTCTTT
16	TRBV18	TRBD1	TRBJ2-3	.	CASSSGQVASTDTQYF	TGTGCCAGCTCATCGGGACAGGTTGCTAGCACAGATACGCAGTATTTT
16	TRBV2	TRBD1	TRBJ1-6	once	CASRDRGTPYNSPLHF	TGTGCCAGCAGGGACAGGGGAACGCCATATAATTCACCCCTCCACTTT
14	TRBV28	TRBD1	TRBJ1-1	.	CASRWTGTNTEAFF	TGTGCCAGCAGATGGACAGGGACGAACACTGAAGCTTTCTTT
12	TRBV29-1	.	TRBJ2-7	.	CSVKPGVHEQYF	TGCAGCGTTAAGCCGGGCGTCCACGAGCAGTACTTC
14	TRBV9	TRBD2	TRBJ2-5	.	CASSPPGGKETQYF	TGTGCCAGCTCCCCGCCGGGAGGGAAAGAGACCCAGTACTTC
15	TRBV2	.	TRBJ2-1	.	CASSEGLLSDTEQFF	TGTGCCAGCAGCGAAGGACTTCTATCCGACACTGAGCAGTTCTTC
16	TRBV10-3	TRBD1	TRBJ1-2	.	CAISGTNRGGSYGYTF	TGTGCCATCAGTGGGACGAACAGGGGAGGAAGCTATGGCTACACCTTC
11	TRBV20-1	.	TRBJ2-1	.	CSAPRELEQFF	TGCAGTGCTCCGCGGGAACTAGAGCAGTTCTTC
12	TRBV29-1	.	TRBJ2-5	.	CSVGQFQETQYF	TGCAGCGTCGGACAGTTCCAAGAGACCCAGTACTTC
17	TRBV30	.	TRBJ1-6	.	CAWKGQGNLLWGSPLHF	TGTGCCTGGAAAGGCCAGGGGAATCTCTTGTGGGGATCACCCCTCCACTTT
15	TRBV4-3	.	TRBJ2-5	.	CASSQDQKRRETQYF	TGCGCCAGCAGCCAAGATCAGAAGCGGAGGGAGACCCAGTACTTC
12	TRBV30	.	TRBJ2-3	once	CAWSALLGTQYF	TGTGCCTGGAGTGCCCTTTTGGGTACGCAGTATTTT
15	TRBV19	.	TRBJ2-4	.	CASSGEDQAKNIQYF	TGTGCCAGTAGCGGGGAGGACCAAGCCAAAAACATTCAGTACTTC
16	TRBV7-6	TRBD1	TRBJ1-2	.	CASSSQGQGGNYGYTF	TGTGCCAGCAGCTCCCAGGGACAGGGGGGAAACTATGGCTACACCTTC
13	TRBV6-5	.	TRBJ1-5	few	CASSYSISGPEHF	TGTGCCAGCAGTTACTCGATTTCAGGCCCAGAGCATTTT
15	TRBV28	.	TRBJ1-3	.	CASSLSRPSGNTIYF	TGTGCCAGCAGTTTAAGCAGGCCCTCTGGAAACACCATATATTTT
14	TRBV19	TRBD2	TRBJ2-1	.	CASSIGGGVHEQFF	TGTGCCAGTAGTATAGGTGGGGGGGTCCATGAGCAGTTCTTC
20	TRBV7-8	TRBD2	TRBJ2-5	.	CASSLSTGLAGGPNQETQYF	TGTGCCAGCAGCTTATCCACGGGACTAGCGGGGGGGCCCAACCAAGAGACCCAGTACTTC